This passage covers 30 T cell receptor beta chains from one sample sequenced in a study of identical twins. TCRdb re-derived calls from the 5' RACE reads in MiXCR, one entry per CDR3 protein. The sample has roughly 200,000 distinct CDR3 sequences, approximately 16% seen once; the top ten hold roughly two fifths. The data also belong to a second study, concerning T cells expressing NK-cell markers.

The specimen was CD8+ T cells sorted from blood. Receptors originate from a woman between 18 and 29 years old in good health.

The chain joins TRBV2 to TRBJ1-5, with D possibly TRBD1 on 6 matching bases. Trimming shortened V by 2 bases and J by 3 bases, and 17 bases separated the two germline ends. CDR1 SNHLY and CDR2 FYNNEI come from the germline V gene. CDR3 length: 17 amino acids. CDR3 coding DNA: TGTGCCAGCAGTGAACAGTCGCCCTGGACAGTCAATCAGCCCCAGCATTTT. It encodes CASSEQSPWTVNQPQHF. Based on the CDR3 plus reference TRBV2 and TRBJ1-5, the full variable domain is EPEVTQTPSHQVTQMGQEVILRCVPISNHLYFYWYRQILGQKVEFLVSFYNNEISEKSEIFDDQFSVERPDGSNFTLKIRSTKLEDSAMYFCASSEQSPWTVNQPQHFGDGTRLSIL.

The chain is built from TRBV9 and TRBJ2-7; D is perhaps TRBD2 (5 bases). The CDR3 runs to 12 residues. Germline-derived CDR1 and CDR2 are SGDLS and YYNGEE. Trimming left V 1 base short and J 7 bases short, with 9 bases between. The CDR3 is CASSVTGVEQYF. The CDR3 DNA sequence: TGTGCCAGCAGCGTAACCGGGGTGGAGCAGTACTTC.

The chain recombines TRBV27 with TRBJ2-7; 7 bases are a match to TRBD1. This CDR3 spans 13 amino acids. V was pared by 6 bases and J by 5 bases, with 7 bases of the junction left unmatched. Germline values: CDR1 MNHEY, CDR2 SMNVEV (reference sequence). As DNA, the CDR3 is TGTGCCAGCAGACCGACAGGGATGAACGAGCAGTACTTC. Translating gives CASRPTGMNEQYF.

This chain uses TRBV29-1 with TRBJ1-1; 7 bases line up with TRBD1. The CDR3 sequence is 13 residues long. Germline CDR1 SQVTM, CDR2 ANQGSEA. Trimming at V came to 6 bases and at J to 0 bases, leaving 4 bases not matched to a gene. The CDR3 nucleotides are TGCAGCGTGGAACAGGGGCTGAACACTGAAGCTTTCTTT. Residues: CSVEQGLNTEAFF.

This chain connects TRBV19 to TRBJ1-1; TRBD1 is a possible D gene (5 bases). V was pared by 1 base and J by 0 bases, with 9 bases between. Germline CDR1 reads LNHDA; CDR2 reads SQIVND (reference sequence). CDR3 length: 15 amino acids. CDR3: CASSIGPGLNTEAFF. The CDR3 coding sequence is TGTGCCAGTAGTATAGGTCCAGGGCTGAACACTGAAGCTTTCTTT.

CDR3 residues: CASSYYINTGELFF. For the CDR3, the DNA is TGTGCCAGCAGTTACTACATAAACACCGGGGAGCTGTTTTTT. The J gene is TRBJ2-2, the V gene TRBV6-5; D ambiguous. CDR1 and CDR2 from the germline V gene are MNHEY and SVGAGI. Trimming left V 1 base short and J 2 bases short, with 5 bases between. The CDR3 has 14 residues.

This clonotype appeared a single time. The chain uses TRBV25-1 and TRBJ1-1, with D unresolved. This CDR3 comprises 13 residues. The germline CDR1 and CDR2 sequences are MGHDK and SYGVNS. Trimming cost V 3 bases and J 3 bases, with 8 bases left between them. The CDR3 DNA follows: TGTGCCAGCAGTGAGCGTGGGGACACTGAAGCTTTCTTT. Encoded protein: CASSERGDTEAFF.

This clonotype was detected a few times. The V and J genes are TRBV12-3 or TRBV12-4 and TRBJ2-7; possibly TRBD1 or TRBD2 for D (5 bases each). The CDR3 has 13 amino acids. Trimming left V 7 bases short and J 3 bases short, with 13 bases between. In nucleotides, the CDR3 is TGTGCCAGCACCCCTGGGGGAAACTACGAGCAGTACTTC. Encoded protein: CASTPGGNYEQYF.

This clonotype was detected a few times. The chain uses TRBV12-3 or TRBV12-4 and TRBJ1-4; no clear D gene. The V end was cut by 5 bases, the J end by 8 bases, with 9 bases between. CDR3 size: 12 residues. DNA of the CDR3: TGTGCCAGCAGTCCCCTACGGGAAAAACTGTTTTTT. It yields the protein CASSPLREKLFF.

This clonotype was detected a few times. The CDR3 region is CASSLLAAKGGNEQFF. The CDR3 DNA follows: TGTGCCAGCAGTTTGCTAGCGGCAAAGGGGGGCAATGAGCAGTTCTTC. The rearrangement uses TRBV27 and TRBJ2-1, with a tentative D call TRBD2 (7 bases). The CDR3 is 16 amino acids. CDR1 is MNHEY, CDR2 SMNVEV, per germline (reference sequence). Trimming removed 3 bases from V and 6 bases from J, with 18 bases in between.

The chain is built from TRBV9 and TRBJ2-2; TRBD1 or TRBD2 may be the D gene (6 bases each). CDR1 is SGDLS, CDR2 YYNGEE, per germline. Trimming removed 4 bases at V and 7 bases at J, with 20 bases between. The CDR3 length is 16 residues. CDR3 sequence (DNA): TGTGCCAGCAGCACAACCCCGGAGGGGGATAACGGGGAGCTGTTTTTT. Its protein is CASSTTPEGDNGELFF.

This chain joins TRBV12-3 or TRBV12-4 and TRBJ2-2, with TRBD1 identical over 12 bases. With V trimmed by 5 bases and J by 5 bases, 15 bases remained unmatched. This CDR3 contains 19 residues. CDR3 nucleotides: TGTGCCAGCAGTCATCTCCCGGGACAGGGGGCGAAGTTGACCGGGGAGCTGTTTTTT. It encodes CASSHLPGQGAKLTGELFF.

This clonotype was observed a few times. This chain connects TRBV12-3 or TRBV12-4 to TRBJ1-2; no firm D call. The V and J ends lost 1 base and 3 bases respectively, with 6 bases between them. CDR3 length: 13 residues. CDR3 sequence (DNA): TGTGCCAGCAGTTTAGGGAAGTACTATGGCTACACCTTC. This gives the protein CASSLGKYYGYTF.

The chain links TRBV12-3 or TRBV12-4 to TRBJ2-5; D unclear. V was pared by 5 bases and J by 4 bases, with 14 bases between. The CDR3 totals 14 residues. Written as DNA, the CDR3 is TGTGCCAGCAGTCCGGACCTATTTAGAGAGACCCAGTACTTC. Its translation is CASSPDLFRETQYF.

The chain joins TRBV29-1 to TRBJ1-2; perhaps TRBD1 as D (5 bases). CDR3 size: 11 residues. CDR1 is SQVTM, CDR2 ANQGSEA, per germline. Trimming shortened V by 7 bases and J by 2 bases, and 8 bases separated the two germline ends. CDR3 amino acids: CSAQGNYGYTF. The CDR3 nucleotides read TGCAGCGCTCAGGGAAACTATGGCTACACCTTC.

This clonotype has ten or more counts. V gene TRBV15 combines with J gene TRBJ2-5, with D possibly TRBD1 on 5 matching bases. The CDR3 extends over 12 amino acids. Trimming left V 6 bases short and J 3 bases short, with 8 bases between. CDR1 and CDR2 (germline): LNHNV, YYDKDF (reference sequence). CDR3 protein: CATRKTEETQYF. The CDR3 DNA reads as TGTGCCACCAGGAAGACAGAAGAGACCCAGTACTTC.

This sequence joins TRBV12-3 or TRBV12-4 and TRBJ2-2; 9 bases map to TRBD2. The CDR3 runs 15 residues. J was trimmed by 4 bases and V by 6 bases; bases with no gene match: 6. CDR3 bases: TGTGCCAGCAGCCCCGGGACTAGCAGCACCGGGGAGCTGTTTTTT. It yields the protein CASSPGTSSTGELFF.

This clonotype has more than one count but fewer than ten. The V gene is TRBV10-3, the J gene TRBJ1-2; 10 positions agree with TRBD1. This CDR3 contains 16 residues. Trimming removed 0 bases from V and 6 bases from J; junction bases left unmatched: 7. The germline CDR1 and CDR2 sequences are ENHRY and SYGVKD. CDR3 in DNA: TGTGCCATCAGTGAGTCGAGGGACAGGGGAGCCGATGGCTACACCTTC. Translated, it gives CAISESRDRGADGYTF.

This rearrangement joins TRBV19 to TRBJ2-7, with 7 bases identical to TRBD2. The CDR3 length is 15 residues. Germline-derived CDR1 and CDR2 are LNHDA and SQIVND (reference sequence). Trimming at V came to 3 bases and at J to 4 bases, leaving 9 bases not matched to a gene. The CDR3 DNA reads TGTGCCAGTAGTATCGTTGCTAGCGGAGTTTACGAGCAGTACTTC. Amino acids: CASSIVASGVYEQYF.

This clonotype has a handful of counts. The genes are TRBV3-1 and TRBJ1-4; 8 nucleotides agree with TRBD1. CDR1 and CDR2 (germline): LGHDT, YNNKEL (reference sequence). This CDR3 region has 18 residues. J lost 3 bases, V lost 3 bases, and 12 bases had no gene match. The CDR3 loop is CASSQKTSRTGPNEKLFF. In DNA form, the CDR3 reads TGTGCCAGCAGCCAGAAGACGTCTCGGACAGGGCCTAATGAAAAACTGTTTTTT.

This clonotype was seen only a few times. The gene calls are TRBV20-1 and TRBJ1-1; 9 nucleotides align to TRBD1. The CDR3 loop spans 13 amino acids. After removal of 4 bases from V and 3 bases from J, the junction contained 3 bases not matched to a gene. The germline CDR1 and CDR2 sequences are DFQATT and SNEGSKA (reference sequence). The CDR3 is CSATGQGHTEAFF. In DNA form, the CDR3 reads TGCAGTGCTACTGGACAGGGGCACACTGAAGCTTTCTTT.

Only a few counts were recorded for this clonotype. The chain uses TRBV6-1 and TRBJ2-7, with D possibly matching TRBD1 (6 bases). Between the trimmed V and J ends, which lost 7 bases and 0 bases, there was a span of 13 bases. The CDR3 length is 14 residues. The germline gives CDR1 MNHNS, CDR2 SASEGT. CDR3 DNA: TGTGCCAGCAAACCGGGACATAGCTCCTACGAGCAGTACTTC. This translates into CASKPGHSSYEQYF.

This clonotype was seen repeatedly, ten times or more. The chain has TRBV6-1 and TRBJ2-5; the D gene is possibly TRBD2 (6 bases). The CDR3 extends over 13 amino acids. The V gene lost 6 bases and the J gene lost 5 bases, with 13 bases spanning the gap. Germline CDR1 and CDR2: MNHNS and SASEGT. The CDR3 coding sequence is TGTGCCAGCAGGAACCCCAGCGGGGAGACCCAGTACTTC. Translation gives CASRNPSGETQYF.

This clonotype has a count of ten or more. The chain recombines TRBV5-1 with TRBJ2-1, with D perhaps matching TRBD1 (6 bases). CDR3 size: 12 residues. V was clipped by 6 bases and J by 6 bases, with 10 bases between them. From germline, CDR1 is SGHRS and CDR2 YFSETQ. The CDR3 DNA is TGCGCCAGCACAACAGGGTTCAATGAGCAGTTCTTC. This gives the protein CASTTGFNEQFF.

This clonotype was observed a handful of times. V gene TRBV9 combines with J gene TRBJ2-3, with D uncertain. Germline CDR1 reads SGDLS; CDR2 reads YYNGEE. The CDR3 is 14 amino acids. V was clipped by 0 bases and J by 0 bases, with 5 bases between them. This CDR3 reads CASSVDGSTDTQYF. In DNA, the CDR3 is TGTGCCAGCAGCGTAGACGGTAGCACAGATACGCAGTATTTT.

The chain recombines TRBV20-1 with TRBJ2-1; D could derive from TRBD1 or TRBD2 (5 bases each). Germline V gene sequence: CDR1 DFQATT, CDR2 SNEGSKA (reference sequence). There are 13 residues in the CDR3. The ends were cut back, 6 bases at V and 3 bases at J, with 12 bases in the middle. The CDR3 reads CSAGDQNYNEQFF. The CDR3 DNA is TGCAGTGCGGGGGACCAGAACTACAATGAGCAGTTCTTC.

By sample share, this clonotype is medium-sized. The gene calls are TRBV20-1 and TRBJ2-1, with 8 nucleotides matching TRBD1. J lost 4 bases, V lost 6 bases, and 8 bases had no gene match. CDR3 length: 14 residues. CDR1 DFQATT and CDR2 SNEGSKA come from the germline V gene (reference sequence). In DNA form, the CDR3 reads TGCAGTGCCCTTACGGGACAGGAATACAATGAGCAGTTCTTC. Its translation is CSALTGQEYNEQFF.

The rearrangement joins TRBV29-1 to TRBJ2-7, with D possibly TRBD2 on 6 matching bases. The V and J ends lost 5 bases and 2 bases respectively, with 16 bases between them. The CDR3 has 14 residues. The germline gives CDR1 SQVTM, CDR2 ANQGSEA. The CDR3 DNA is TGCAGCGTTTTAGGAGGGGAAAGGACCTACGAGCAGTACTTC. The encoded protein is CSVLGGERTYEQYF.

This clonotype was observed many times. The chain carries TRBV19 and TRBJ1-5; 7 positions agree with TRBD1. Germline-derived CDR1 and CDR2 are LNHDA and SQIVND (reference sequence). The CDR3 loop spans 17 amino acids. Trimming at V came to 7 bases and at J to 0 bases, leaving 12 bases not matched to a gene. In DNA form, the CDR3 reads TGTGCCAGTACCAAAGGTCCAGGGGGTAATAGCAATCAGCCCCAGCATTTT. Translated, it gives CASTKGPGGNSNQPQHF.

The rearrangement joins TRBV12-3 or TRBV12-4 to TRBJ2-5; TRBD2 matches at 14 bases. Losses at the gene ends were 4 bases for V and 0 bases for J; bases not matched to a gene: 10. The length of the CDR3 is 19 residues. The CDR3: CASSSTTSGGAYYQETQYF. The CDR3, as DNA: TGTGCCAGCAGTTCCACGACTAGCGGGGGGGCTTACTACCAAGAGACCCAGTACTTC.